This T cell receptor beta chain was sequenced for a study of CD8 T cells in ankylosing spondylitis. A few counts support this clonotype. The antigen is unknown. For TCR beta, libraries came from quantitative 5'-RACE with molecular barcodes. TCRdb re-derived calls from the 5' RACE reads in MiXCR, one entry per CDR3 protein. The sample contains 500,000 to 650,000 distinct CDR3 sequences, over 4% of which appear only once. Study results and caveats: Within ankylosing spondylitis blood, a TCR beta motif made up of eight highly homologous variants appeared to be characteristic.

CDR1 DFQATT and CDR2 SNEGSKA come from the germline V gene (reference sequence). This CDR3 has 15 amino acids. V lost 6 bases and J lost 6, with 24 bases in between. This chain uses TRBV20-1 with TRBJ2-7; TRBD2 is a possible D gene (6 bases). Sequencing was done on a sample of blood, either unsorted or a sorted T cell fraction (not recorded which). The sequence came from a male donor with ankylosing spondylitis. The CDR3 bases are TGCAGTGCCGGGGGTGGGAACGGGATAAGTCGCGAGCAGTACTTC. It translates to CSAGGGNGISREQYF.